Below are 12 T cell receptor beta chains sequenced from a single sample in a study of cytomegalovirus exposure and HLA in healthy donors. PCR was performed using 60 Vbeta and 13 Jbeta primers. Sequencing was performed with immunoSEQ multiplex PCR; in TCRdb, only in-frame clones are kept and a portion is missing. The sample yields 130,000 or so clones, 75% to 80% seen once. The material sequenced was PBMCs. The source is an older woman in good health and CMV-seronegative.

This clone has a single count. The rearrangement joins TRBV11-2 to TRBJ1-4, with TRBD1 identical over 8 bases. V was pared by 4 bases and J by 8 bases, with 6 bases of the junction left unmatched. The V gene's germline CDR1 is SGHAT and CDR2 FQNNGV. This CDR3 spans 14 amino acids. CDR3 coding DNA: TGTGCCAGCAGCTGGGGACAGGTCAGGGAAAAACTGTTTTTT. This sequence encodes CASSWGQVREKLFF.

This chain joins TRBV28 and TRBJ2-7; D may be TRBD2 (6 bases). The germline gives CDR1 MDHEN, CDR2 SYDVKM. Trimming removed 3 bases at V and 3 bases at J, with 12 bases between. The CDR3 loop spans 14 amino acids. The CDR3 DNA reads TGTGCCAGCAGTTTCGGAGGGGCGCGCTACGAGCAGTACTTC. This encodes CASSFGGARYEQYF.

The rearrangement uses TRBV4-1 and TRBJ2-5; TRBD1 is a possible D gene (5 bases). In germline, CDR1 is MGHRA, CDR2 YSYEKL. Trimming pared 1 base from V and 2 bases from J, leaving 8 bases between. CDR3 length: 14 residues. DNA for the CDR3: TGCGCCAGCAGCCAAGTTGCAGGGCAAGAGACCCAGTACTTC. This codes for CASSQVAGQETQYF.

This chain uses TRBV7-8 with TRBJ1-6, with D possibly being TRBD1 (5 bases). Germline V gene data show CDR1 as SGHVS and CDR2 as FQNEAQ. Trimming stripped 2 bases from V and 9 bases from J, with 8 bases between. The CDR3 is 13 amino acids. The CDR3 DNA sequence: TGTGCCAGCAGCTTAAGAGACAGTTCACCCCTCCACTTT. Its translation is CASSLRDSSPLHF.

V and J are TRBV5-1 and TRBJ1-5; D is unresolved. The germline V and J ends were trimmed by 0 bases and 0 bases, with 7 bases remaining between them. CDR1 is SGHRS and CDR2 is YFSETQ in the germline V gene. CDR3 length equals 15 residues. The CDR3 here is CASSLGGSSNQPQHF. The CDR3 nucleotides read TGCGCCAGCAGCTTGGGAGGTAGTAGCAATCAGCCCCAGCATTTT.

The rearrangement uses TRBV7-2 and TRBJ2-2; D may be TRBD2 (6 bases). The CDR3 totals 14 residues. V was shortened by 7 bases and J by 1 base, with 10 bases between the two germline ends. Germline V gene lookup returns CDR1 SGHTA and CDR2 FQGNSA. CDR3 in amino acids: CASTTSQNTGELFF. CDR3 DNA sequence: TGTGCCAGCACCACTAGCCAGAACACCGGGGAGCTGTTTTTT.

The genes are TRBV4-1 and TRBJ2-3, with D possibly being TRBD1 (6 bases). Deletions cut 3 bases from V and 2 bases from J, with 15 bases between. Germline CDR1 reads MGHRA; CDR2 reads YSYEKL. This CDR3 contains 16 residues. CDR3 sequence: CASSQAQGRLTDTQYF. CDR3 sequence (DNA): TGCGCCAGCAGCCAGGCACAGGGAAGACTCACAGATACGCAGTATTTT.

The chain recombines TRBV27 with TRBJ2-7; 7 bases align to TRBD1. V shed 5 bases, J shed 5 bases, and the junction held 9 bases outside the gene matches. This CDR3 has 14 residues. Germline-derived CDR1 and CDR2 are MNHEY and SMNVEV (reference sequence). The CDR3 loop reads CASSLTTGSHEQYF. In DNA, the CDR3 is TGTGCCAGCAGTCTAACGACAGGGAGCCACGAGCAGTACTTC.

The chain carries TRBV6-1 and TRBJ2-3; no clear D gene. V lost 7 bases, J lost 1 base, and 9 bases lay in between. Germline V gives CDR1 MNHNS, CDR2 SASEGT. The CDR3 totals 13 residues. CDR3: CASNYRGTDTQYF. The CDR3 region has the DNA TGTGCCAGCAATTACAGAGGCACAGATACGCAGTATTTT.

The CDR3 protein is CASSLEGQSNQPQHF. CDR3 bases: TGCGCCAGCAGCTTGGAGGGACAGAGCAATCAGCCCCAGCATTTT. The rearrangement joins TRBV5-1 to TRBJ1-5; TRBD1 agrees at 7 bases. CDR1 and CDR2 (germline): SGHRS, YFSETQ. This CDR3 spans 15 amino acids. With 0 bases clipped from V and 1 base from J, the junction kept 1 base outside the gene matches.

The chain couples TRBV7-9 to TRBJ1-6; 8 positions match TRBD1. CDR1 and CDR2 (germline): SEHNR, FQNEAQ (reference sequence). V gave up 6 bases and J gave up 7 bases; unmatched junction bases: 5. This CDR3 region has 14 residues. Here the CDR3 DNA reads TGTGCCAGCAGTGGACAGGGTGAGAATTCACCCCTCCACTTT. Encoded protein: CASSGQGENSPLHF. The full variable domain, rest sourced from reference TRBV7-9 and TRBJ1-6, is DTGVSQNPRHKITKRGQNVTFRCDPISEHNRLYWYRQTLGQGPEFLTYFQNEAQLEKSRLLSDRFSAERPKGSFSTLEIQRTEQGDSAMYLCASSGQGENSPLHFGNGTRLTVT.

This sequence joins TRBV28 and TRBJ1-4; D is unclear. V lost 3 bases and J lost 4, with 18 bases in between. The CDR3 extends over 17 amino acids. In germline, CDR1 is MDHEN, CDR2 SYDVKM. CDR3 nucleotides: TGTGCCAGCAGTTTGTATTCGGGTCGGATCAATAATGAAAAACTGTTTTTT. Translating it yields CASSLYSGRINNEKLFF.